The 24 T cell receptor beta chains listed next were all sequenced from one sample in a study of graft-versus-host responses after intestinal transplantation (dated by TCRdb to the early 2020s). Library preparation used the immunoSEQ multiplex PCR assay. Imported from immuneACCESS, the table was reduced by TCRdb to in-frame sequences with V and J called. These copies leave out some clones; in studies compared against another copy, an unresolved V gene accounts for under half, and the cause of the remainder is not known. This sample has around 18,000 clones in its table, and over 90% of those were observed once. The ten largest account for more than 0.6% of the sample. The specimen was PBMCs, collected 23 days after intestinal transplant. All receptors derive from a human patient who received an intestinal transplant, so some T cells may come from the graft donor.

The chain couples TRBV4-1 to TRBJ2-7; no clear D gene. Trimming cost V 0 bases and J 3 bases, with 9 bases left between them. Germline V lookup: CDR1 MGHRA, CDR2 YSYEKL. The CDR3 consists of 14 residues. For the CDR3, the DNA is TGCGCCAGCAGCCAAGATAAGGCAGACTACGAGCAGTACTTC. It is translated as CASSQDKADYEQYF.

This clone was seen a few times. The chain joins TRBV6-5 to TRBJ2-7, with D hard to call. CDR1 MNHEY and CDR2 SVGAGI come from the germline V gene. V was shortened by 1 base and J by 4 bases, with 14 bases between the two germline ends. The CDR3 is 15 amino acids. The DNA of the CDR3 is TGTGCCAGCAGTTACTTAAGTCAAGAGAGATACGAGCAGTACTTC. This encodes CASSYLSQERYEQYF.

This clone has a single count. V is TRBV28 and J is TRBJ1-6, with 8 nucleotides matching TRBD1. Trimming removed 5 bases from V and 8 bases from J; junction bases left unmatched: 11. Per the germline V gene, CDR1 is MDHEN and CDR2 is SYDVKM. The CDR3 is made up of 16 amino acids. The CDR3 sequence is CASSVLRTGRDSPLHF. The CDR3 nucleotides read TGTGCCAGCAGTGTACTGCGGACAGGGCGGGATTCACCCCTCCACTTT.

V usage is TRBV28 and J usage is TRBJ1-1; TRBD1 agrees at 9 bases. The CDR3 sequence is 18 residues long. Germline values: CDR1 MDHEN, CDR2 SYDVKM. The ends lost 6 bases at V and 1 base at J; junction bases unmatched: 15. CDR3 bases: TGTGCCAGCAGGCCCCTGAAATGGGACAGGGAATGGAACACTGAAGCTTTCTTT. It specifies CASRPLKWDREWNTEAFF.

The rearrangement uses TRBV23-1 and TRBJ2-5; TRBD2 matches at 13 bases. TRBV23-1 is classed as an ORF, of uncertain function. V lost 6 bases to trimming and J lost 4 bases; unmatched junction nucleotides: 17. The CDR3 is 19 residues long. The CDR3 loop reads CASSPPPPRLAGGVETQYF. The CDR3 DNA reads TGCGCCAGCAGCCCCCCCCCTCCCCGACTAGCGGGAGGCGTAGAGACCCAGTACTTC.

This clone has a single count. V is TRBV20-1 and J is TRBJ2-7, with D maybe TRBD2 (5 bases). Trimming removed 3 bases from V and 2 bases from J, with 5 bases in between. Germline V gene lookup returns CDR1 DFQATT and CDR2 SNEGSKA (reference sequence). The CDR3 has 11 amino acids. CDR3 loop: CSASGTYEQYF. CDR3 DNA sequence: TGCAGTGCTAGCGGGACCTACGAGCAGTACTTC.

This clone turned up a few times. The J gene is TRBJ2-3, the V gene TRBV30, with 7 bases that match TRBD2. This CDR3 is 15 amino acids long. Losses at the gene ends were 2 bases for V and 2 bases for J; bases not matched to a gene: 7. Germline V gene data show CDR1 as GTSNPN and CDR2 as SVGIG (reference sequence). In DNA, the CDR3 is TGTGCCTGGAGTAAGGTTAGCGGGTACACAGATACGCAGTATTTT. Translating gives CAWSKVSGYTDTQYF.

The chain links TRBV19 to TRBJ2-6; TRBD1 is a possible D gene (5 bases). Between the trimmed V and J ends, which lost 3 bases and 2 bases, there was a span of 11 bases. CDR3 length: 16 amino acids. CDR1 and CDR2 (germline): LNHDA, SQIVND (reference sequence). The CDR3 nucleotides are TGTGCCAGTAGTATCACACAGGTAACTGGGGCCAACGTCCTGACTTTC. The encoded protein is CASSITQVTGANVLTF.

The gene calls are TRBV1 and TRBJ1-5. TRBV1 is an annotated pseudogene. The CDR3 contains 15 residues. In DNA, the CDR3 is TGCACCAGCAGCTCCAAGACCTCGGGTAAGGGACCCCAGCATTTT. Its protein is CTSSSKTSGKGPQHF.

The chain joins TRBV28 to TRBJ2-5, with D perhaps given as TRBD1 or TRBD2 (7 bases each). The germline V gene has CDR1 MDHEN and CDR2 SYDVKM. Deletions cut 5 bases from V and 3 bases from J, with 16 bases between. There are 15 residues in the CDR3. CDR3 DNA sequence: TGTGCCAGCAGTCCCCGACAGGGAGGGGAAGAGACCCAGTACTTC. This translates into CASSPRQGGEETQYF.

This clone was observed a single time. This chain uses TRBV6-9 with TRBJ2-7, with a tentative D call TRBD1 (7 bases). Trimming took 2 bases from V and 6 from J, leaving 17 bases between them. The CDR3 runs to 15 residues. CDR1 is MNHGY and CDR2 is SVAAGI in the germline V gene. The CDR3 loop reads CASSYTGVGGSEQYF. CDR3 nucleotide sequence: TGTGCCAGCAGTTATACAGGGGTGGGAGGTAGCGAGCAGTACTTC.

This clone was found once. The chain couples TRBV4-1 to TRBJ2-5; D unresolved. The J call could be wrong; TRBJ2-7 is a better fit for the DNA end. The CDR3 is 14 residues long. Per the germline V gene, CDR1 is MGHRA and CDR2 is YSYEKL. The CDR3 coding sequence is TGCGCCAGCAGCCAAGTCCAGAGCTCCTACGAGCAGTACTTC. This encodes CASSQVQSSYEQYF.

The chain links TRBV15 to TRBJ2-7; tentatively, D is TRBD1 (5 bases). V dropped 0 bases and J dropped 4 bases, with 16 bases sitting between them. Germline loops: CDR1 LNHNV, CDR2 YYDKDF (reference sequence). There are 16 residues in the CDR3. The CDR3 DNA follows: TGTGCCACCAGCAGAGATCACCCCAAAGGGGTTTACGAGCAGTACTTC. Protein sequence: CATSRDHPKGVYEQYF.

The chain carries TRBV15 and TRBJ1-2; TRBD1 matches 10 bases. This CDR3 comprises 13 residues. Germline CDR1 LNHNV, CDR2 YYDKDF (reference sequence). V was pared by 10 bases and J by 6 bases, with 8 bases of the junction left unmatched. As DNA, the CDR3 is TGTGCCATCGCCGCCGGGACAGGGGATGGCTACACCTTC. Its protein is CAIAAGTGDGYTF.

This rearrangement joins TRBV30 to TRBJ1-1; D may be TRBD1 (5 bases). This CDR3 spans 13 amino acids. V was cut by 0 bases and J by 5 bases, with 10 bases left in between. CDR1 and CDR2 (germline): GTSNPN, SVGIG (reference sequence). CDR3 sequence (DNA): TGTGCCTGGAGTGTAGGGGCGGGGACTGAAGCTTTCTTT. This encodes CAWSVGAGTEAFF.

This sequence joins TRBV7-8 and TRBJ2-3, with 8 nucleotides matching TRBD2. Trimming removed 5 bases from V and 6 bases from J; junction bases left unmatched: 13. The CDR3 totals 16 residues. CDR1 and CDR2 from the germline V gene are SGHVS and FQNEAQ. The CDR3 DNA follows: TGTGCCAGCAGCCCCCCTAAAGCGGGAGATGGGGATACGCAGTATTTT. This translates into CASSPPKAGDGDTQYF.

The chain's CDR3 is CASSGLAGADTQYF. Here the CDR3 DNA reads TGTGCCAGCAGCGGACTAGCGGGAGCAGATACGCAGTATTTT. This sequence joins TRBV5-4 and TRBJ2-3, with TRBD2 matching over 13 bases. Looked up from germline, CDR1 is SGHNT and CDR2 is YYREEE (reference sequence). The trim removed 4 bases at V and 4 bases at J, leaving 0 bases unmatched. The CDR3 runs to 14 residues.

The chain couples TRBV18 to TRBJ1-4; 7 nucleotides agree with TRBD1. Germline values: CDR1 KGHSH, CDR2 LQKENI. Trimming at V came to 3 bases and at J to 5 bases, leaving 3 bases not matched to a gene. The CDR3 totals 14 residues. CDR3 coding DNA: TGTGCCAGCTCACCTACAGGGGTGAATGAAAAACTGTTTTTT. Encoded protein: CASSPTGVNEKLFF.

The V and J genes are TRBV4-1 and TRBJ1-1; D perhaps matches TRBD1 (5 bases). Trimming cost V 0 bases and J 0 bases, with 11 bases left between them. Germline values: CDR1 MGHRA, CDR2 YSYEKL. The CDR3 loop spans 16 amino acids. CDR3 DNA sequence: TGCGCCAGCAGCCAAGATCGGGGGTCCATGAACACTGAAGCTTTCTTT. As protein: CASSQDRGSMNTEAFF.

A single count supports this clone. The chain recombines TRBV21-1 with TRBJ1-5; the table names TRBD1, a call not compared with the DNA. TRBV21-1 is a listed pseudogene. The CDR3 contains 13 residues. CDR3 DNA sequence: TGTGCCAGCAGCCAAAAAAGCAATCAGCCCCAGCATTTT. As protein: CASSQKSNQPQHF.

This clone was counted once. This chain connects TRBV7-3 to TRBJ2-1; TRBD2 aligns across 10 bases. The V and J ends lost 2 bases and 4 bases, in that order; junction bases with no gene match: 2. The CDR3 has 15 residues. From germline, CDR1 is SGHTA and CDR2 FQGTGA. As DNA, the CDR3 is TGTGCCAGCAGCTTAGGGACTAGCGCTTACAATGAGCAGTTCTTC. It is translated as CASSLGTSAYNEQFF.

The chain couples TRBV6-5 to TRBJ1-1; tentative D call: TRBD1 (5 bases). Germline V gives CDR1 MNHEY, CDR2 SVGAGI. The CDR3 contains 14 residues. V dropped 0 bases and J dropped 0 bases, with 5 bases sitting between them. The CDR3 sequence: CASSYSGVNTEAFF. The CDR3 bases are TGTGCCAGCAGTTACTCGGGGGTGAACACTGAAGCTTTCTTT.

This chain uses TRBV6-6 with TRBJ2-1, with D perhaps TRBD2 (6 bases). V was cut by 0 bases and J by 9 bases, with 9 bases left in between. The germline V gene has CDR1 MNHNY and CDR2 SVGAGI (reference sequence). The CDR3 runs to 13 residues. CDR3 loop: CASSYSEGAEQFF. The CDR3 bases are TGTGCCAGCAGTTACTCGGAGGGCGCTGAGCAGTTCTTC.

The chain recombines TRBV7-8 with TRBJ2-7, with no clear D. With 5 bases removed from V and 0 bases from J, the gap between germline ends came to 5 bases. Germline loops: CDR1 SGHVS, CDR2 FQNEAQ. CDR3 length: 12 amino acids. CDR3 amino acids: CASSGGSYEQYF. The DNA for the CDR3 is TGTGCCAGCAGCGGCGGCTCCTACGAGCAGTACTTC.